Listed below are T cell receptor beta chains from one sample, sequenced in a study of blood T cell repertoires in COVID-19. TCRdb keeps only in-frame clones here, not all; method: immunoSEQ multiplex PCR. The table includes around 400,000 clones, around 87% detected once. What was sequenced was peripheral blood. The receptors were gathered from a woman in her sixties or seventies with COVID-19, enrolled during active disease. CDR3s leave out the opening cysteine and the closing phenylalanine or tryptophan. A D gene is named only where the DNA matches it firmly.

J: TRBJ1-1
D: TRBD1
V: TRBV19
CDR3: ASSSGGYTEAF

J: TRBJ1-1
D: .
V: TRBV30
CDR3: AIGRGGGFEAF

J: TRBJ1-2
D: .
V: TRBV28
CDR3: ASSLSGSNYGYT

J: TRBJ2-7
D: .
V: TRBV4-1
CDR3: ASSPRNGGGGGQYEQY

J: TRBJ1-1
D: .
V: TRBV5-1
CDR3: ASSGQGVSEAF

J: TRBJ1-3
D: .
V: TRBV7-9
CDR3: ASSLAESGNTIY

J: TRBJ2-2
D: .
V: TRBV5-1
CDR3: ASSLSAANTGELF

J: TRBJ1-1
D: .
V: TRBV5-1
CDR3: ASSLGARSTEAF

J: TRBJ2-2
D: .
V: TRBV5-1
CDR3: ASSLAGQPNTGELF

J: TRBJ1-1
D: TRBD1
V: TRBV2
CDR3: ASRAGQTNTEAF

J: TRBJ1-3
D: .
V: TRBV5-1
CDR3: ASSPSSGTQGNTIY